Following are 5 T cell receptor beta chains from one sample sequenced in a study of PD-1 blockade in classical Hodgkin lymphoma. The protocol was immunoSEQ multiplex PCR, while the TCRdb copy is restricted to in-frame clones and leaves out a portion. The sample holds 25,000 to 35,000 clones; approximately 94% are singletons and the top ten take approximately 2.2%. The time point: newly diagnosed, previously untreated cHL patient sample. The sample consisted of peripheral blood mononuclear cells (PBMCs). These receptors originate from a human donor with classical Hodgkin lymphoma.

This clone was seen a few times. This chain's CDR3 is CAISEQGGSEAFF. The CDR3 DNA reads as TGTGCCATCAGTGAGCAAGGGGGTAGTGAAGCTTTCTTT. The rearrangement joins TRBV10-3 to TRBJ1-1; D might be TRBD1 (6 bases). CDR1 and CDR2 from the germline V gene are ENHRY and SYGVKD. Trimming removed 2 bases at V and 7 bases at J, with 11 bases between. There are 13 residues in the CDR3.

The gene calls are TRBV19 and TRBJ1-3; the match to TRBD1 covers 9 bases. CDR3 length: 16 residues. In germline, CDR1 is LNHDA, CDR2 SQIVND (reference sequence). J lost 4 bases, V lost 4 bases, and 8 bases had no gene match. CDR3 coding DNA: TGTGCCAGTAGTAGGTACAGGGGGCCGGCAGGAAACACCATATATTTT. It translates to CASSRYRGPAGNTIYF.

The J gene is TRBJ2-1, the V gene TRBV5-6; 12 bases are a match to TRBD2. This CDR3 comprises 19 residues. The germline gives CDR1 SGHDT, CDR2 YYEEEE. J gave up 4 bases and V 1 base, and 12 bases lay outside the gene matches. CDR3 DNA sequence: TGTGCCAGCAGCTTGATGAGGACTAGCGGGACCCGTACGTACAATGAGCAGTTCTTC. Encoded protein: CASSLMRTSGTRTYNEQFF.

The chain uses TRBV18 and TRBJ2-1; D may be TRBD1 (6 bases). Germline V gene sequence: CDR1 KGHSH, CDR2 LQKENI. The CDR3 has 14 residues. V lost 3 bases, J lost 5 bases, and 11 bases lay in between. For the CDR3, the DNA is TGTGCCAGCTCACCGTACAGGGAAAACAATGAGCAGTTCTTC. It is translated as CASSPYRENNEQFF.

Concerning this clone itself: The identical CDR3 is also encoded by other nucleotide sequences in the sample. The chain couples TRBV7-9 to TRBJ2-1; 7 nucleotides agree with TRBD1. V gave up 6 bases and J gave up 5 bases; unmatched junction bases: 7. The CDR3 is made up of 14 amino acids. Germline CDR1 SEHNR, CDR2 FQNEAQ (reference sequence). The CDR3 DNA follows: TGTGCCAGCAGGGGACAGATTCTTAACAATGAGCAGTTCTTC. Its protein is CASRGQILNNEQFF.